The clone carrying this T cell receptor beta chain was seen repeatedly, ten times or more. Looked up from germline, CDR1 is DFQATT and CDR2 is SNEGSKA (reference sequence). The CDR3 is made up of 13 amino acids. V lost 0 bases to trimming and J lost 0 bases, with 5 bases between them. Arm-PCR with iRepertoire HTBI primers amplified the CDR3 regions for these TCR beta libraries. TCRdb reanalysed the multiplex PCR reads using MiXCR and keeps one entry per CDR3 protein. Here the sample spans some 490,000 distinct CDR3 sequences, about 12% being singletons. These data belong to a study of regulatory T cells in long-lasting Graves disease. As for time point: newly diagnosed GD, antithyroid drugs for less than 3 months. PBMC-extracted RNA yielded the TCR library. These sequences were also reported in another study, on T cells in Graves' hyperthyroidism and ophthalmopathy.

The TCR sequence derives from a woman in her twenties or thirties with Graves disease. The sequencing here drew on peripheral blood mononuclear cells (PBMCs), taken at new diagnosis, from a patient treated with antithyroid drugs. The V call is TRBV20-1, the J call TRBJ1-1; D is unresolved. The CDR3: CSARDGVNTEAFF. DNA for the CDR3: TGCAGTGCTAGAGACGGGGTGAACACTGAAGCTTTCTTT.